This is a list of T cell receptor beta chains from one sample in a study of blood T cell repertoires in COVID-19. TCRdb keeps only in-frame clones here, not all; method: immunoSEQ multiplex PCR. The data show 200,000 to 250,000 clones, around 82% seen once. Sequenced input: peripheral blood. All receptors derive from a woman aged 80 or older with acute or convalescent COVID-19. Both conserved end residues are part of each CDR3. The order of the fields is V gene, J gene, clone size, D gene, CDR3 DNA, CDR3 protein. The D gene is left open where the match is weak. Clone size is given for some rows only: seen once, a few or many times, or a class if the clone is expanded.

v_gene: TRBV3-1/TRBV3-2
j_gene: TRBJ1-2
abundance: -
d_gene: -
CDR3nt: TGTGCCAGCAGCCAAGCGTCGGGGGGTGGCTACACCTTC
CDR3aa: CASSQASGGGYTF

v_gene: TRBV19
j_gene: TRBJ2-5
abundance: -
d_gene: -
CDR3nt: TGTGCCAGTAGTGGTGGGGGCGCGACCCAGTACTTC
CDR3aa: CASSGGGATQYF

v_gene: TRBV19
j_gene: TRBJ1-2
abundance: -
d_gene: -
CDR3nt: TGTGCCAGTAGTATAGCCGGACAGCACTATGGCTACACCTTC
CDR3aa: CASSIAGQHYGYTF

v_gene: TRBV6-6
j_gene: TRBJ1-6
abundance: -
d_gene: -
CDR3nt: TGTGCCAGCAGTGGCAGGGGTAATTCACCCCTCCACTTT
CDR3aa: CASSGRGNSPLHF

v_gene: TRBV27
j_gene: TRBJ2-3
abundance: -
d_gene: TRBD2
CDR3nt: TGTGCCAGCAGTGCCGGGACTAGCCTCCATACGCAGTATTTT
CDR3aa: CASSAGTSLHTQYF

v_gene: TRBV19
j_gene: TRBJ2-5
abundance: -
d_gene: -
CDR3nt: TGTGCCAGTACCCAGATGAGGGGTAGCGGATCCCAAGAGACCCAGTACTTC
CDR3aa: CASTQMRGSGSQETQYF

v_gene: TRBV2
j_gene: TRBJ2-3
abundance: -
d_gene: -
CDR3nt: TGTGCCAGCACCCCCCGGAGGTCGACTAGCACAGATACGCAGTATTTT
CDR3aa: CASTPRRSTSTDTQYF

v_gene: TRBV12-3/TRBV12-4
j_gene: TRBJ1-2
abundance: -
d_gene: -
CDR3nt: TGTGCCAGCAGCTTACAGGATCTACGGGGCTACACCTTC
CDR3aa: CASSLQDLRGYTF

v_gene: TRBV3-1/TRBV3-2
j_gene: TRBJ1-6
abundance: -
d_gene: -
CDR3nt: TGTGCCAGCAGCCAAGGAGTGTGGGGCTTTAGTCGTAATTCACCCCTCCACTTT
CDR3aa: CASSQGVWGFSRNSPLHF

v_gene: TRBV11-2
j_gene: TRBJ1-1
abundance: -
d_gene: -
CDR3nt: TGTGCCAGCAGCTTTTCCGCTGAAGCTTTCTTT
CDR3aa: CASSFSAEAFF

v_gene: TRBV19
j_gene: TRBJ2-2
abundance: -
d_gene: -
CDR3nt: TGTGCCAGTAGTATGGTACCCTCAGGCCTACCAACGACCGGGGAGCTGTTTTTT
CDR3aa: CASSMVPSGLPTTGELFF

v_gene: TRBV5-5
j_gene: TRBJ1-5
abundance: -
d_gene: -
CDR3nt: TGTGCCAGCAGCCTTAGTGCCGCATATAGCAATCAGCCCCAGCATTTT
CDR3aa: CASSLSAAYSNQPQHF

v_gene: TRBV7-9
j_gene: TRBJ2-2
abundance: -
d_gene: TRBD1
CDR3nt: TGTGCCAGCAGCTTTAGGGACAGGGGTGCCGGGGAGCTGTTTTTT
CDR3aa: CASSFRDRGAGELFF

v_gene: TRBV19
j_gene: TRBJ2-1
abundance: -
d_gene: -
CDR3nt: TGTGCCAGTAGTATAGGCAGGGCCGATTGGGAGCAGTTCTTC
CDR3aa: CASSIGRADWEQFF

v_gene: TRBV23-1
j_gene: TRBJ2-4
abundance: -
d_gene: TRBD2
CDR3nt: TGCGCCAGCAGCTTTGGGACTAGCGGGGGACAGGGCAAAAACATTCAGTACTTC
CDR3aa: CASSFGTSGGQGKNIQYF

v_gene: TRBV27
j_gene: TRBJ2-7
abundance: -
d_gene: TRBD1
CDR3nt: TGTGCCAGCAGTTGGGGCCCGGGACAGGGTTTATCGTACGAGCAGTACTTC
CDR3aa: CASSWGPGQGLSYEQYF

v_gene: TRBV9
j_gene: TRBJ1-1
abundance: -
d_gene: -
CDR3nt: TGTGCCAGCAGCGTAGGCCCCGAGGACACTGAAGCTTTCTTT
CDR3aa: CASSVGPEDTEAFF

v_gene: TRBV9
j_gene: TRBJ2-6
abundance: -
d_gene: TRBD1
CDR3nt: TGTGCCAGCAGCCCCAGGGACAGGGGGCAGACAGGGGCCAACGTCCTGACTTTC
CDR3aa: CASSPRDRGQTGANVLTF

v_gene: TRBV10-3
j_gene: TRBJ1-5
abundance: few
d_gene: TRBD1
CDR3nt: TGTGCCATCAGTGGGGACAGGGGCAGTCAGCCCCAGCATTTT
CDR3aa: CAISGDRGSQPQHF

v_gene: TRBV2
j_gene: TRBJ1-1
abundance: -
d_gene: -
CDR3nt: TGTGCCAGCAGAATAGACAGCCTTGGGACTGAAGCTTTCTTT
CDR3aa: CASRIDSLGTEAFF

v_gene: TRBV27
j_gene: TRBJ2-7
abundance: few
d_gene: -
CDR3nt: TGTGCCAGCAGCTTGGACAGATTCTCCTACGAGCAGTACTTC
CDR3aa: CASSLDRFSYEQYF

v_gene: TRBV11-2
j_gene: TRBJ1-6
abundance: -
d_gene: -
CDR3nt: TGTGCCAGCAGCTCACAGGGCGGAAGAGGTTCACCCCTCCACTTT
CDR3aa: CASSSQGGRGSPLHF

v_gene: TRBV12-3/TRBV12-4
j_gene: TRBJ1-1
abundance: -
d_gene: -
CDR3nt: TGTGCCAGCAGTTTTTCCGGAGAAGGAGAGGCTTTCTTT
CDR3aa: CASSFSGEGEAFF

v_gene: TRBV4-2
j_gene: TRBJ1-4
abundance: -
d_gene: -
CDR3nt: TGTGCCAGCAGCCAGGAAGTGAGACAGCCCCTAAATGAAAAACTGTTTTTT
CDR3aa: CASSQEVRQPLNEKLFF

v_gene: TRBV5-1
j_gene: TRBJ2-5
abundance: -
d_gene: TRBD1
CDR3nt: TGCGCCAGCAGTCTGGGGTCCGGGACAGGGAAACAGACCCAGTACTTC
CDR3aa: CASSLGSGTGKQTQYF

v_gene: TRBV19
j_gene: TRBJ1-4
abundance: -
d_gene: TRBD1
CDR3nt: TGTGCCAGTAAGCGATTGGTCCGGGACAGGGATGAAAAACTGTTTTTT
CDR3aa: CASKRLVRDRDEKLFF

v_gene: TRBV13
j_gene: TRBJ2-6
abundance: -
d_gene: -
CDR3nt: TGTGCCAGCAGCTTTCTCCAGGCTGGGGCCAACGTCCTGACTTTC
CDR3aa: CASSFLQAGANVLTF

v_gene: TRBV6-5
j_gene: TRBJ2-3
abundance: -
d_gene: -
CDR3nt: TGTGCCAGCAGTCTTGGGGCGGTGAGCACAGATACGCAGTATTTT
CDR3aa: CASSLGAVSTDTQYF

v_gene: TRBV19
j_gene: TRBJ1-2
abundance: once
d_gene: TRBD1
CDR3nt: TGTGCCATTAGCCGGGACAGGGACGCTGGCTACACCTTC
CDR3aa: CAISRDRDAGYTF

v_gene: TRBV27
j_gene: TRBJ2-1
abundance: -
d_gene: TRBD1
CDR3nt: TGTGCCAGCAGTTCCCCGGGACAGCAGAACAATGAGCAGTTCTTC
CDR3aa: CASSSPGQQNNEQFF

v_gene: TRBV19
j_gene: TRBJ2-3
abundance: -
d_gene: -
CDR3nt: TGTGCCAGTACCGACAGGCACAGGGATACGCAGTATTTT
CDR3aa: CASTDRHRDTQYF

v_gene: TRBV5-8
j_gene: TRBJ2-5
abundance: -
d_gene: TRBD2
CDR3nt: TGTGCCAGCAGCCTGGGACTAGTTGAGACCCAGTACTTC
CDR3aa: CASSLGLVETQYF

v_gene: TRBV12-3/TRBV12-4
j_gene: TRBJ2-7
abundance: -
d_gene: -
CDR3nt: TGTGCCAGCAGTCCAATTCCGACAGCCGAGCAGTACTTC
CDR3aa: CASSPIPTAEQYF

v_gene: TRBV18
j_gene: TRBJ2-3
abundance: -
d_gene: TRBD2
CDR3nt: TGTGCCAGCTCACCGGTGGCGGGGGACACAGATACGCAGTATTTT
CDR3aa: CASSPVAGDTDTQYF

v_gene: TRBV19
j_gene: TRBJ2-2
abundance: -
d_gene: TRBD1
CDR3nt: TGTGCCAGTAGTCCCGGGACAGGGGTACGGAGCGGGGAGCTGTTTTTT
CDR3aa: CASSPGTGVRSGELFF

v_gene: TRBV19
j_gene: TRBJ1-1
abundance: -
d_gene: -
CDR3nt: TGTGCCAGTAGTATTGGATACAGGACTATGAACACTGAAGCTTTCTTT
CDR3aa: CASSIGYRTMNTEAFF

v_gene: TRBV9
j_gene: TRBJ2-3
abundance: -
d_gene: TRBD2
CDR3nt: TGTGCCAGCAGCGCGGGAGGTGCGACAGATACGCAGTATTTT
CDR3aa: CASSAGGATDTQYF

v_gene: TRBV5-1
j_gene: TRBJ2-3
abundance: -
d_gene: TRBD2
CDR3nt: TGCGCCAGCAGCTTATTAGCGGGGGGCACAGATACGCAGTATTTT
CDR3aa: CASSLLAGGTDTQYF

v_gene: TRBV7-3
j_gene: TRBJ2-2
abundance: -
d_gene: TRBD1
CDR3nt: TGTGCCAGCAGCTCGACAGGGAGGGAGCTGTTTTTT
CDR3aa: CASSSTGRELFF

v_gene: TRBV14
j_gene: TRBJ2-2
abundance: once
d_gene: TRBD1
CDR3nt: TGTGCCAGCAGATCCGGGACAGGGTTTTTGTTCGAGACCGGGGAGCTGTTTTTT
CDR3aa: CASRSGTGFLFETGELFF

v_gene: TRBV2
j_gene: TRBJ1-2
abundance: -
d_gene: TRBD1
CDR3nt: TGTGCCAGCAGTGCAACAGGGGGCGGCTATGGCTACACCTTC
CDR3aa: CASSATGGGYGYTF

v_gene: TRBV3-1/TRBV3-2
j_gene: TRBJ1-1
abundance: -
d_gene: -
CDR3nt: TGTGCCAGCAGCTCCAGGGGTAGGGAGACTGAAGCTTTCTTT
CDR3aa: CASSSRGRETEAFF

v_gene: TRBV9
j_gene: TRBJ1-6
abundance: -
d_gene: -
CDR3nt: TGTGCCAGCAGCCCAGCGGTCCTCAAAGAATCACCCCTCCACTTT
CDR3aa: CASSPAVLKESPLHF

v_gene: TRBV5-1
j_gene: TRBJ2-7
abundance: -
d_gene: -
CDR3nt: TGCGCCAGCAGCTTGGGCCCGGGCAGGGGAACCTACGAGCAGTACTTC
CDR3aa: CASSLGPGRGTYEQYF

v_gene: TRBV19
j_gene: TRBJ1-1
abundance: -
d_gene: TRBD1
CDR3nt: TGTGCCAGTAGTATAGCGAACAGGGGAGAGACTGAAGCTTTCTTT
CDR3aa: CASSIANRGETEAFF

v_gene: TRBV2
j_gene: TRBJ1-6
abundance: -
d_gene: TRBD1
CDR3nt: TGTGCCAGCAGGGACAGGGGGCCACCCCTCCACTTT
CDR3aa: CASRDRGPPLHF

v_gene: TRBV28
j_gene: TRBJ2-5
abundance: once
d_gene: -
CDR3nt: TGTGCCAGCAGTTGGGACTCCCGGGAGACCCAGTACTTC
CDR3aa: CASSWDSRETQYF

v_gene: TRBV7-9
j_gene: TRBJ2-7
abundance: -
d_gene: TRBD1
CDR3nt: TGTGCCAGCAGACTTAGCCGGGACAGGGGGTACGAGCAGTACTTC
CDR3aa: CASRLSRDRGYEQYF

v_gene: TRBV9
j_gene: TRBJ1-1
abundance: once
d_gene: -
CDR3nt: TGTGCCAGCAGCGCTCGCGGAAACGAACGGACTGAAGCTTTCTTT
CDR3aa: CASSARGNERTEAFF

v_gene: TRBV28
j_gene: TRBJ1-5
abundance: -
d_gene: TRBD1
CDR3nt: TGTGCCAGCAGTTGGACAGGGTATGGTAGCAATCAGCCCCAGCATTTT
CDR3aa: CASSWTGYGSNQPQHF

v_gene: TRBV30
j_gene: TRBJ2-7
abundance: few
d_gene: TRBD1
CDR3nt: TGTGCCTGGAATTTCCAGGGGGCCTCCTACGAGCAGTACTTC
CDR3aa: CAWNFQGASYEQYF

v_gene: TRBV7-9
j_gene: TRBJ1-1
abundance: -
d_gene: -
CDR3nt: TGTGCCAGCAGCTCTAACCGAGGAAGAGGTTCTGAAGCTTTCTTT
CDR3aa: CASSSNRGRGSEAFF

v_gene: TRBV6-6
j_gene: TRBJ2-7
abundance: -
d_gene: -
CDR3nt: TGTGCCAGCAGTTATTACAGCTCCTCCTACGAGCAGTACTTC
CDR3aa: CASSYYSSSYEQYF

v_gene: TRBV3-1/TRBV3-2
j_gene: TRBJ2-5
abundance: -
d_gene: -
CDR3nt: TGTGCCAGCAGCCAAGAAGACAGCCAAGAGACCCAGTACTTC
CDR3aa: CASSQEDSQETQYF